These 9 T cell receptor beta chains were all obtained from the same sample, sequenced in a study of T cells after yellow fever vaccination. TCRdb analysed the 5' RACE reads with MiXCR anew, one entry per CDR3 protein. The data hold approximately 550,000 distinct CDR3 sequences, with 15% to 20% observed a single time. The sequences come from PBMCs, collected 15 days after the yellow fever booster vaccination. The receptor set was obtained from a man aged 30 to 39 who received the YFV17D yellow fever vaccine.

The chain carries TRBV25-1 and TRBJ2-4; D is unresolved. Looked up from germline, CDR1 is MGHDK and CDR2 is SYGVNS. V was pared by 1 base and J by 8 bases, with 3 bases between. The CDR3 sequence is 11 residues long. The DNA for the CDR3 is TGTGCCAGCAGTGAATTGGACATTCAGTACTTC. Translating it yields CASSELDIQYF.

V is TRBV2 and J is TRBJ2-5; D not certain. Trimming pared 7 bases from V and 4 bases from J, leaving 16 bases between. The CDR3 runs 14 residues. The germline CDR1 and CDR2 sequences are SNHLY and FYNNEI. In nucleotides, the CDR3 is TGTGCCAGCATGAAAAGGCTACTAATAGAGACCCAGTACTTC. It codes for CASMKRLLIETQYF.

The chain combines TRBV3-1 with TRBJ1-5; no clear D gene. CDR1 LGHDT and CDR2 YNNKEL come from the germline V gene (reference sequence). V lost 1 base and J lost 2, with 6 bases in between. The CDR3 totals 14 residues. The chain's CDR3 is CASSQAGGNQPQHF. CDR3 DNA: TGTGCCAGCAGCCAAGCAGGAGGCAATCAGCCCCAGCATTTT.

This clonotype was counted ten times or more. CDR3 residues: CASSSLAGYNEQFF. DNA of the CDR3: TGTGCCAGCAGTTCCCTAGCGGGCTACAATGAGCAGTTCTTC. The rearrangement links TRBV2 to TRBJ2-1; 8 positions agree with TRBD2. Per germline, CDR1 SNHLY and CDR2 FYNNEI. V shed 5 bases, J shed 3 bases, and the junction held 3 bases outside the gene matches. The CDR3 extends over 14 amino acids.

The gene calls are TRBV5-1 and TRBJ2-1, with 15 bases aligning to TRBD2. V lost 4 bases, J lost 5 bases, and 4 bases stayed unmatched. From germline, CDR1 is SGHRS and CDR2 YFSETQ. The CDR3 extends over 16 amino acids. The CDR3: CASSTRTSGRDNEQFF. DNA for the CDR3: TGCGCCAGCAGCACCCGGACTAGCGGGAGGGACAATGAGCAGTTCTTC.

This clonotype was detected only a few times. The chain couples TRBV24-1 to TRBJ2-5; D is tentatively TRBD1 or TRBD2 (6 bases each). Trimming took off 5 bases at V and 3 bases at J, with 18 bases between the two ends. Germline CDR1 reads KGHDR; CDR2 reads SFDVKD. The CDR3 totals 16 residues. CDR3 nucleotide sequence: TGTGCCACCAGTGCTTTTCCGGGAGACAGGAAAGAGACCCAGTACTTC. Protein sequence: CATSAFPGDRKETQYF.

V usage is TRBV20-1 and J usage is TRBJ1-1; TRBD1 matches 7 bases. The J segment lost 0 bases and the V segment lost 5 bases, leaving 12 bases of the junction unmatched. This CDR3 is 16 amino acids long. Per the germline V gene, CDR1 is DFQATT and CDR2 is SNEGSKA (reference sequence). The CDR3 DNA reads TGCAGTGCTCAAGATCCGGGACAGCGAATGAACACTGAAGCTTTCTTT. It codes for CSAQDPGQRMNTEAFF.

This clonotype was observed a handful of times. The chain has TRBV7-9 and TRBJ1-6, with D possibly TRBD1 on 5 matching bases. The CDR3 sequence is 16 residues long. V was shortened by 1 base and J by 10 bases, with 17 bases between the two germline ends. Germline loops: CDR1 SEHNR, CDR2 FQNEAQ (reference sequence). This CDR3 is CASSLGRGMVDSPLHF. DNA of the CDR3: TGTGCCAGCAGCTTAGGTCGGGGGATGGTCGACTCACCCCTCCACTTT.

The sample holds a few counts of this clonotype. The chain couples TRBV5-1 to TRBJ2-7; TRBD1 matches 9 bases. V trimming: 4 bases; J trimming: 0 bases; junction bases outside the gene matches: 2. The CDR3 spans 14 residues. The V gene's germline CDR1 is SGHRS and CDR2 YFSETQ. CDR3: CASSGQGSSYEQYF. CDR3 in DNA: TGCGCCAGCAGCGGACAGGGGAGCTCCTACGAGCAGTACTTC.